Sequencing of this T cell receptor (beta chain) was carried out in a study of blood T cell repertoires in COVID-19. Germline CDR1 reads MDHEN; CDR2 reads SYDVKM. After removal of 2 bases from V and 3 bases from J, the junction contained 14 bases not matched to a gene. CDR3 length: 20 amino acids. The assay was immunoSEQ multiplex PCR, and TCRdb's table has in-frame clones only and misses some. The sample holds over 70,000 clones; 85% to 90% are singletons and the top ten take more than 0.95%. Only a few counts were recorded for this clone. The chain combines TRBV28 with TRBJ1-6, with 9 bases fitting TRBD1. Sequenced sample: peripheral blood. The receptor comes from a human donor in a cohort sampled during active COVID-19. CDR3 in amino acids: CASSLPNTFTGGLYNSPLHF. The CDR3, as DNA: TGTGCCAGCAGTTTACCGAATACCTTTACAGGGGGCCTCTATAATTCACCCCTCCACTTT.